This TCR beta chain was recovered during a study of blood T cell repertoires in COVID-19. Trimming pared 0 bases from V and 4 bases from J, leaving 12 bases between. Germline-derived CDR1 and CDR2 are MNHEY and SVGAGI. CDR3 length equals 15 residues. Generated by immunoSEQ multiplex PCR, the TCRdb table keeps only in-frame clones and is missing some. The sample carries about 220,000 clones, approximately 85% recorded once. What was sequenced was peripheral blood. This clonotype originated in a woman between 65 and 79 years old with acute or convalescent COVID-19. This sequence joins TRBV6-5 and TRBJ1-2; possibly TRBD1 for D (6 bases). In DNA form, the CDR3 reads TGTGCCAGCAGTTACTCGAGCGGGACACTCTATGGCTACACCTTC. This gives the protein CASSYSSGTLYGYTF.